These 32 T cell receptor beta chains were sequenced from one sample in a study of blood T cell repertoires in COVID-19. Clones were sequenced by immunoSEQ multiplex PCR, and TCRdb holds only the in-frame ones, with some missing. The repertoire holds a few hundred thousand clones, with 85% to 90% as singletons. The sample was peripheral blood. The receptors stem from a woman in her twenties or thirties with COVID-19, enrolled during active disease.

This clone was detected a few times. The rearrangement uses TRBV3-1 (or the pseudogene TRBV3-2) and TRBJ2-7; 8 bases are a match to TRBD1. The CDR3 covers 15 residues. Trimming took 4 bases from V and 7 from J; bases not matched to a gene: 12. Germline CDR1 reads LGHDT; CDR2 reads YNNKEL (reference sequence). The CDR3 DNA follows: TGTGCCAGCAGCCGAGGACAGGGACCCGTCCAAGAGCAGTACTTC. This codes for CASSRGQGPVQEQYF.

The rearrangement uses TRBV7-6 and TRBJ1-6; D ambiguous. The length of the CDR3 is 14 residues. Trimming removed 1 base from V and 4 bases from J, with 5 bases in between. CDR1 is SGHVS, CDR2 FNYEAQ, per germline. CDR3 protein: CASSLDRYNSPLHF. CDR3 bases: TGTGCCAGCAGCTTAGACCGGTATAATTCACCCCTCCACTTT.

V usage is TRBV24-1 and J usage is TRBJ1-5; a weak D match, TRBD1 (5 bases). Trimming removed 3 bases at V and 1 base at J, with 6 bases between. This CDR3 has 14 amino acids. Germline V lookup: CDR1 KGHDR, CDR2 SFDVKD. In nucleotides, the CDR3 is TGTGCCACCAGTGATCCAGGGAGCAATCAGCCCCAGCATTTT. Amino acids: CATSDPGSNQPQHF.

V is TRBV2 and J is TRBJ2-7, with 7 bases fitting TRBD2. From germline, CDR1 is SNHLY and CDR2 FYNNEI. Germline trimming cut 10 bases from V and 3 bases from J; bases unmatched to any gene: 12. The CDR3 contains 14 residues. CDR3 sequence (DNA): TGTGCCACCCTCCCTATGGCGGGGGTCTACGAGCAGTACTTC. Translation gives CATLPMAGVYEQYF.

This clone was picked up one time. The CDR3 spells CAIRTLEEQYF. For the CDR3, the DNA is TGTGCCATCAGAACACTAGAAGAGCAGTACTTC. The chain joins TRBV10-3 to TRBJ2-7; TRBD2 is a possible D gene (5 bases). The CDR3 extends over 11 amino acids. The germline CDR1 and CDR2 sequences are ENHRY and SYGVKD. V shed 6 bases and J shed 7 bases, with 10 bases lying between them.

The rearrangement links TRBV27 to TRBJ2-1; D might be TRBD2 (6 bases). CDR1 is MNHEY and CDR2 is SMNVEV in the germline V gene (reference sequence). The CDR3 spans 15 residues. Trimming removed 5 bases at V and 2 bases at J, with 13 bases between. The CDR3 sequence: CASSNGGDTYNEQFF. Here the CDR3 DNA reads TGTGCCAGCAGTAACGGCGGGGATACCTACAATGAGCAGTTCTTC.

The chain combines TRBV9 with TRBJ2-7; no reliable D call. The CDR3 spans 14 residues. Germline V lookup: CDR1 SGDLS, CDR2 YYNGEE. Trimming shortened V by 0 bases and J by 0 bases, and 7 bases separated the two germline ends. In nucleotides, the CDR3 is TGTGCCAGCAGCGTAGCTTCAGGCTCCTACGAGCAGTACTTC. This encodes CASSVASGSYEQYF. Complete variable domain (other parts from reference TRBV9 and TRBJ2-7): DSGVTQTPKHLITATGQRVTLRCSPRSGDLSVYWYQQSLDQGLQFLIQYYNGEERAKGNILERFSAQQFPDLHSELNLSSLELGDSALYFCASSVASGSYEQYFGPGTRLTVT.

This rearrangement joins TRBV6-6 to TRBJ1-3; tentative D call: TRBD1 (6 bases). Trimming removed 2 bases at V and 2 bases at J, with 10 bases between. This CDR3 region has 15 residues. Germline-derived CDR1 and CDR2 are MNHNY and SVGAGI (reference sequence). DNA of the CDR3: TGTGCCAGCAGTTACGCCGACAGGCCTGGAAACACCATATATTTT. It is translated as CASSYADRPGNTIYF.

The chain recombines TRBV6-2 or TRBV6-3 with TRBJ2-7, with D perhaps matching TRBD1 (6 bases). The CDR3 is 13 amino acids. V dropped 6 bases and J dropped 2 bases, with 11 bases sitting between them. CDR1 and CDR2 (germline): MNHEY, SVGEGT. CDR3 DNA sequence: TGTGCCAGCAGCCGGGCAGGGGCCTACGAGCAGTACTTC. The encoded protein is CASSRAGAYEQYF.

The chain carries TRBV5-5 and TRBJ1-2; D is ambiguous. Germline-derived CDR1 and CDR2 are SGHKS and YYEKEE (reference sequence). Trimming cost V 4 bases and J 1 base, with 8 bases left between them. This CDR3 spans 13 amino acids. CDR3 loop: CASSLGVNYGYTF. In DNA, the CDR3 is TGTGCCAGCAGCCTCGGGGTTAACTATGGCTACACCTTC.

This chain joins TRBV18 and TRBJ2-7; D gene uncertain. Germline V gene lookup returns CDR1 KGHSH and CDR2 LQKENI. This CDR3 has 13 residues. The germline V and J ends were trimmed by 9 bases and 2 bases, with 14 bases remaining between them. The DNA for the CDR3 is TGTGCCAGTCGCGGCACTTCGACCTACGAGCAGTACTTC. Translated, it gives CASRGTSTYEQYF. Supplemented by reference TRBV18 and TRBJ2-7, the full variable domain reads NAGVMQNPRHLVRRRGQEARLRCSPMKGHSHVYWYRQLPEEGLKFMVYLQKENIIDESGMPKERFSAEFPKEGPSILRIQQVVRGDSAAYFCASRGTSTYEQYFGPGTRLTVT.

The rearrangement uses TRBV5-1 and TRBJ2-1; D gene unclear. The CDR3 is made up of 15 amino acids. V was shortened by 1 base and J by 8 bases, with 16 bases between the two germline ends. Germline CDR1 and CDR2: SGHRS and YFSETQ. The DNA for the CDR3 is TGCGCCAGCAGCTTGCTGGTCCCACTCCGGGATGAGCAGTTCTTC. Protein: CASSLLVPLRDEQFF.

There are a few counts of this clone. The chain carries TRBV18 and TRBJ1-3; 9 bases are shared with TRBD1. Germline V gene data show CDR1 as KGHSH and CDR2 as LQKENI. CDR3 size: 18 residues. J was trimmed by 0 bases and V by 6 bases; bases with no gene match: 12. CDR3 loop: CASSMTGGSSGSGNTIYF. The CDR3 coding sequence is TGTGCCAGCTCCATGACAGGGGGAAGCTCGGGCTCTGGAAACACCATATATTTT.

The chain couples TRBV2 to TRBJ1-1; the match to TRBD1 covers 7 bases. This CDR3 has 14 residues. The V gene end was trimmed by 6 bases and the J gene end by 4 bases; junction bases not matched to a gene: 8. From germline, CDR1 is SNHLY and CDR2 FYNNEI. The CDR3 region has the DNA TGTGCCAGCAGCGCGACAGGGTCAATCACTGAAGCTTTCTTT. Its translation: CASSATGSITEAFF. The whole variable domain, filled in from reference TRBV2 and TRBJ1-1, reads EPEVTQTPSHQVTQMGQEVILRCVPISNHLYFYWYRQILGQKVEFLVSFYNNEISEKSEIFDDQFSVERPDGSNFTLKIRSTKLEDSAMYFCASSATGSITEAFFGQGTRLTVV.

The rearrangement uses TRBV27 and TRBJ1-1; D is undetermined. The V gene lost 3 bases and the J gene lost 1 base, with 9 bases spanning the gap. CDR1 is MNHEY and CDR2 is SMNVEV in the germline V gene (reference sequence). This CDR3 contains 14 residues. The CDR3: CASSLTLGNTEAFF. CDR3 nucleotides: TGTGCCAGCAGTTTGACATTGGGGAACACTGAAGCTTTCTTT.

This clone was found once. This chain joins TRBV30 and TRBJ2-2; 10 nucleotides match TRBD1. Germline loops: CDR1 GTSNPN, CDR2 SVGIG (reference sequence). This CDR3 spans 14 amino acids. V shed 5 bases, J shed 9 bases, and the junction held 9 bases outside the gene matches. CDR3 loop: CAWSTGTGERELFF. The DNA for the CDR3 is TGTGCCTGGTCCACCGGGACAGGGGAACGGGAGCTGTTTTTT.

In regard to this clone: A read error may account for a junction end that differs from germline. This CDR3 is CASSLDLGQGENF. CDR3 sequence (DNA): TGTGCCAGCAGCTTAGATCTAGGGCAGGGTGAGAACTTC. The rearrangement uses TRBV11-2 and TRBJ2-5, with D possibly TRBD1 on 5 matching bases. The germline gives CDR1 SGHAT, CDR2 FQNNGV. The length of the CDR3 is 13 residues. Combining the CDR3 with reference TRBV11-2 and TRBJ2-5 gives the whole variable domain EAGVAQSPRYKIIEKRQSVAFWCNPISGHATLYWYQQILGQGPKLLIQFQNNGVVDDSQLPKDRFSAERLKGVDSTLKIQPAKLEDSAVYLCASSLDLGQGENFGPGTRLLVL.

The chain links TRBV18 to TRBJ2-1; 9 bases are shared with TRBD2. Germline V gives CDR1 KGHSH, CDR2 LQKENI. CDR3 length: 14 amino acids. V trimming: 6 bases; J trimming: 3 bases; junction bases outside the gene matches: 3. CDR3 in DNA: TGTGCCAGCTCGGGGACTAGCCTCTACAATGAGCAGTTCTTC. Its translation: CASSGTSLYNEQFF.

This CDR3 reads CAWSLGLSSGNTIYF. CDR3 in DNA: TGTGCCTGGAGCCTAGGACTGTCCTCTGGAAACACCATATATTTT. The chain carries TRBV30 and TRBJ1-3; D uncertain. CDR3 size: 15 residues. V was pared by 3 bases and J by 0 bases, with 12 bases between. The germline CDR1 and CDR2 sequences are GTSNPN and SVGIG (reference sequence).

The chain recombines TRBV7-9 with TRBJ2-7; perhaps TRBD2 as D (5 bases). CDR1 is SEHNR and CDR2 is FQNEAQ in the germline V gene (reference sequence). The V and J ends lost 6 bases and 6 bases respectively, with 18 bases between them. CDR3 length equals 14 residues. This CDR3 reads CASRPGDIFGEQYF. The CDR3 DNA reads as TGTGCCAGCAGGCCCGGGGATATCTTCGGCGAGCAGTACTTC.

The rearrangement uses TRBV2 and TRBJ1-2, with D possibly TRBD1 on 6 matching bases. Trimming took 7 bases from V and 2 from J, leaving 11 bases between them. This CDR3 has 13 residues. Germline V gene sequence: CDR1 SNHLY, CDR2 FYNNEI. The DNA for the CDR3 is TGTGCCAGCACCCAGACAGGCAACTATGGCTACACCTTC. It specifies CASTQTGNYGYTF.

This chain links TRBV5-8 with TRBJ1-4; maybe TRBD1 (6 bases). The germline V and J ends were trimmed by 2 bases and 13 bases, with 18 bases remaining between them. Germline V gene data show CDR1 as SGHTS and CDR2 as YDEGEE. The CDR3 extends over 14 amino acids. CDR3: CASSLQGTAGRLFF. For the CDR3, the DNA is TGTGCCAGCAGCTTACAGGGTACGGCCGGAAGACTGTTTTTT. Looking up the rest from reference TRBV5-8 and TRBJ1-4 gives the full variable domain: EAGVTQSPTHLIKTRGQQATLRCSPISGHTSVYWYQQALGLGLQFLLWYDEGEERNRGNFPPRFSGRQFPNYSSELNVNALELEDSALYLCASSLQGTAGRLFFGSGTQLSVL.

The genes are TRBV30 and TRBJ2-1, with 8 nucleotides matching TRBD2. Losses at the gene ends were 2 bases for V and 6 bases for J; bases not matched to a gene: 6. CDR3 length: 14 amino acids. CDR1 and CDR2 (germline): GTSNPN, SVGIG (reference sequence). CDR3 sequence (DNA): TGTGCCTGGAGTCACGGGAGGGCCGGCAATGAGCAGTTCTTC. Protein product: CAWSHGRAGNEQFF.

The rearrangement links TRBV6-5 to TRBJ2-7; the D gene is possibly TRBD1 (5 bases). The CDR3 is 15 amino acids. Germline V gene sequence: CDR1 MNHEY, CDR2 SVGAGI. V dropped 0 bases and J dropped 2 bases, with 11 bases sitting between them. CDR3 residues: CASSYSQGRPYEQYF. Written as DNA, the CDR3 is TGTGCCAGCAGTTACTCCCAGGGAAGGCCCTACGAGCAGTACTTC.

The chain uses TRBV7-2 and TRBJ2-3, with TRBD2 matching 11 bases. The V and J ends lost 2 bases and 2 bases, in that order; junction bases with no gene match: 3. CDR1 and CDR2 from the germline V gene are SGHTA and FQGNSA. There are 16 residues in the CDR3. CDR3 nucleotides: TGTGCCAGCAGCTTACCGGGACTAGCGGTCACAGATACGCAGTATTTT. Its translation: CASSLPGLAVTDTQYF.

For the CDR3, the DNA is TGTGCCAGCAGGTCGGACAGGGTTGCTAATGAAAAACTGTTTTTT. Protein product: CASRSDRVANEKLFF. This chain links TRBV2 with TRBJ1-4; 8 bases fit TRBD1. Per the germline V gene, CDR1 is SNHLY and CDR2 is FYNNEI. The V segment lost 6 bases and the J segment 3 bases; nucleotides outside the gene matches: 6. The CDR3 spans 15 residues.

CDR3 residues: CASSSPGLEVEQFF. CDR3 sequence (DNA): TGTGCCAGCAGCTCGCCGGGACTAGAGGTTGAGCAGTTCTTC. The chain is built from TRBV5-6 and TRBJ2-1, with TRBD2 matching over 8 bases. The CDR3 extends over 14 amino acids. J gave up 9 bases and V 3 bases, and 8 bases lay outside the gene matches. The germline CDR1 and CDR2 sequences are SGHDT and YYEEEE.

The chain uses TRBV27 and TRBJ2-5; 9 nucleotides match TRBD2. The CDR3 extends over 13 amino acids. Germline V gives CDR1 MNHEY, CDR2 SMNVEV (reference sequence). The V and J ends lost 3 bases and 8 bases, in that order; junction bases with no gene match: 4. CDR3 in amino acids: CASSLGAGGTQYF. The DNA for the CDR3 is TGTGCCAGCAGTTTGGGAGCGGGAGGAACCCAGTACTTC.

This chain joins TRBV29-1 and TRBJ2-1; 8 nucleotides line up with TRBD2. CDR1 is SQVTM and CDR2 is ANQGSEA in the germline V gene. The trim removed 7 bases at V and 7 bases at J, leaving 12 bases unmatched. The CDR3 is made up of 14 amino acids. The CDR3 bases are TGCAGCGCCCTCGGAGCGGGAGTTTCGAATGAGCAGTTCTTC. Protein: CSALGAGVSNEQFF.

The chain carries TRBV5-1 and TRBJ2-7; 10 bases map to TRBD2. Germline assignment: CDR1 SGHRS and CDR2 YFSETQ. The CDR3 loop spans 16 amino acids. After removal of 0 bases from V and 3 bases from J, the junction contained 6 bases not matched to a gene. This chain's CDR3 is CASSLGLAGVDYEQYF. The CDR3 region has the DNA TGCGCCAGCAGCTTGGGGCTAGCGGGGGTCGACTACGAGCAGTACTTC.

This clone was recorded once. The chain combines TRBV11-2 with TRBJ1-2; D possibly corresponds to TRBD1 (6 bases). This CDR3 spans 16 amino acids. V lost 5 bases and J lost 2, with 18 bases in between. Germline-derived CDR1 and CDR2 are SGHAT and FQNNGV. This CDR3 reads CASSRLSGRGNYGYTF. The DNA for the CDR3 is TGTGCCAGCAGCCGACTGTCGGGGAGGGGGAACTATGGCTACACCTTC. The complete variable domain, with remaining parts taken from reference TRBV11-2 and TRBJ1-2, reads EAGVAQSPRYKIIEKRQSVAFWCNPISGHATLYWYQQILGQGPKLLIQFQNNGVVDDSQLPKDRFSAERLKGVDSTLKIQPAKLEDSAVYLCASSRLSGRGNYGYTFGSGTRLTVV.

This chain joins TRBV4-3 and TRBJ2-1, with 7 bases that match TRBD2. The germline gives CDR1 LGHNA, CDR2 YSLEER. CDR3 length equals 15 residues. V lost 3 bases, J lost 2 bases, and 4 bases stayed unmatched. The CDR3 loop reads CASSHGGGTYNEQFF. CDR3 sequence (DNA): TGCGCCAGCAGCCACGGCGGGGGAACCTACAATGAGCAGTTCTTC.